The clone carrying this T cell receptor beta chain was detected only a few times. The sample is drawn from a study of T-cell reconstitution after alpha-beta-depleted transplantation in children. Using unique molecular identifiers, the investigators prepared the TCRbeta library. Each CDR3 protein is one row after TCRdb ran MiXCR on the PCR reads. The repertoire consists of about 610,000 distinct CDR3 sequences, with over 9.5% occurring once and the leading ten covering about 4.3%. Losses at the gene ends were 6 bases for V and 2 bases for J; bases not matched to a gene: 7. Germline assignment: CDR1 ENHRY and CDR2 SYGVKD. This CDR3 is built from 15 residues.

The chain couples TRBV10-3 to TRBJ2-3, with 8 bases identical to TRBD2. This clonotype was sampled from a human donor who donated a stem cell graft to a child with acute myeloid leukemia. The sample here was PBMCs from the stem cell graft donor, taken from the stem cell graft. The CDR3 region is CAIRGDSGITDTQYF. The CDR3 DNA follows: TGTGCCATCAGAGGGGATAGCGGGATCACAGATACGCAGTATTTT.